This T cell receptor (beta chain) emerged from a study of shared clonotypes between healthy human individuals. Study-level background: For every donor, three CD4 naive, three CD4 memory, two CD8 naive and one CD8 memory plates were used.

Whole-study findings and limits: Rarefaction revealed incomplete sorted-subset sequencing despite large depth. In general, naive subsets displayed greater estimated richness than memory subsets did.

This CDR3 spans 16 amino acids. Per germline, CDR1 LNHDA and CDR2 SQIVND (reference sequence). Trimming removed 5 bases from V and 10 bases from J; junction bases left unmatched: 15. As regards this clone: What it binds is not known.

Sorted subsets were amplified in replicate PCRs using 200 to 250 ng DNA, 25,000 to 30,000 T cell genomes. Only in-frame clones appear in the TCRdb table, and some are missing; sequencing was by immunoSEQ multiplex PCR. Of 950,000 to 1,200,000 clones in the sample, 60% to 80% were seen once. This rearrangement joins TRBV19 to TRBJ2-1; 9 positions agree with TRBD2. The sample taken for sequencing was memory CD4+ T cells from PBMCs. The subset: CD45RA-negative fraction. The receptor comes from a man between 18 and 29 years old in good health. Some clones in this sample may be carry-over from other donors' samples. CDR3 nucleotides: TGTGCCAGTAGTTCGCGTCTAGCGGGGTCAGGAAGAGAGCAGTTCTTC. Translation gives CASSSRLAGSGREQFF. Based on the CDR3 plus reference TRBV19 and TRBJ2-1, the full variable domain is DGGITQSPKYLFRKEGQNVTLSCEQNLNHDAMYWYRQDPGQGLRLIYYSQIVNDFQKGDIAEGYSVSREKKESFPLTVTSAQKNPTAFYLCASSSRLAGSGREQFFGPGTRLTVL.